This passage covers 25 T cell receptor beta chains from one sample sequenced in a study of blood T cell repertoires in COVID-19. Sequenced by immunoSEQ multiplex PCR; TCRdb stores in-frame clones only, minus some. The sample lists 200,000 to 250,000 clones; 70% to 90% were seen once. The sequenced sample consisted of peripheral blood. The receptors were gathered from a woman in her 30s who had recovered from COVID-19.

V gene TRBV19 combines with J gene TRBJ2-1; the match to TRBD2 covers 14 bases. The germline CDR1 and CDR2 sequences are LNHDA and SQIVND (reference sequence). This CDR3 has 19 amino acids. After removal of 5 bases from V and 7 bases from J, the junction contained 16 bases not matched to a gene. CDR3 sequence (DNA): TGTGCCAGTAGTCCCTCTACCCACTTGACTAGCGGGGGGGCAAATGAGCAGTTCTTC. It encodes CASSPSTHLTSGGANEQFF.

This chain joins TRBV28 and TRBJ1-1; TRBD1 is a possible D gene (6 bases). The germline CDR1 and CDR2 sequences are MDHEN and SYDVKM. Trimming took off 2 bases at V and 8 bases at J, with 12 bases between the two ends. The CDR3 covers 13 residues. The CDR3 is CASSLAGTREAFF. As DNA, the CDR3 is TGTGCCAGCAGTTTAGCTGGGACAAGAGAAGCTTTCTTT.

This chain joins TRBV9 and TRBJ2-3; TRBD1 is a possible D gene (6 bases). Germline CDR1 reads SGDLS; CDR2 reads YYNGEE. CDR3 length: 15 amino acids. The V and J ends lost 3 bases and 2 bases respectively, with 13 bases between them. CDR3 sequence (DNA): TGTGCCAGCAGCGCCCTGGGGGCGGACACAGATACGCAGTATTTT. Amino acids: CASSALGADTDTQYF.

The CDR3 protein is CASSQEVGDETGIEQYF. In DNA, the CDR3 is TGTGCCAGCAGCCAAGAGGTGGGGGACGAGACAGGGATCGAGCAGTACTTC. The chain joins TRBV4-2 to TRBJ2-7; 7 positions agree with TRBD1. The CDR3 is 17 amino acids. Germline trimming cut 0 bases from V and 6 bases from J; bases unmatched to any gene: 14. Germline V gives CDR1 LGHNA, CDR2 YNFKEQ.

J is TRBJ1-3 and V is TRBV2; D is uncertain. The CDR3 is made up of 14 amino acids. Germline CDR1 and CDR2: SNHLY and FYNNEI. The ends were cut back, 6 bases at V and 0 bases at J, with 9 bases in the middle. This chain's CDR3 is CASSPGHSGNTIYF. For the CDR3, the DNA is TGTGCCAGCAGCCCGGGTCACTCTGGAAACACCATATATTTT.

This sequence joins TRBV10-3 and TRBJ2-3, with 16 bases lining up with TRBD2. V lost 5 bases to trimming and J lost 4 bases; unmatched junction nucleotides: 6. The CDR3 has 17 amino acids. CDR1 ENHRY and CDR2 SYGVKD come from the germline V gene. Written as DNA, the CDR3 is TGTGCCATCAGTCAACTGGGACTAGCGGGGGGGGCAGATACGCAGTATTTT. This codes for CAISQLGLAGGADTQYF.

This chain uses TRBV2 with TRBJ2-1, with D perhaps matching TRBD2 (6 bases). V dropped 5 bases and J dropped 9 bases, with 14 bases sitting between them. From germline, CDR1 is SNHLY and CDR2 FYNNEI. The CDR3 has 13 residues. The CDR3 here is CASSTSWGSEQFF. The CDR3 nucleotides are TGTGCCAGCAGTACTAGCTGGGGAAGTGAGCAGTTCTTC.

The genes are TRBV19 and TRBJ1-1, with 9 bases identical to TRBD1. The CDR3 runs 13 residues. The J segment lost 10 bases and the V segment lost 8 bases, leaving 11 bases of the junction unmatched. Germline lookup yields CDR1 LNHDA and CDR2 SQIVND (reference sequence). The CDR3 spells CASSTQGARGAFF. In nucleotides, the CDR3 is TGTGCCAGTTCAACACAGGGGGCCCGCGGAGCTTTCTTT.

The V and J genes are TRBV19 and TRBJ1-6; D ambiguous. The length of the CDR3 is 13 residues. Germline CDR1 LNHDA, CDR2 SQIVND (reference sequence). Trimming left V 5 bases short and J 8 bases short, with 10 bases between. CDR3 in amino acids: CASSLRQDSPLHF. The CDR3 coding sequence is TGTGCCAGTAGTTTAAGACAAGATTCACCCCTCCACTTT.

In DNA form, the CDR3 reads TGCGCCAGCAGCGAGAGGGGGGAGCAGTACTTC. Protein sequence: CASSERGEQYF. This rearrangement joins TRBV4-1 to TRBJ2-7; TRBD1 might be the D (6 bases). The CDR3 runs to 11 residues. V lost 5 bases to trimming and J lost 7 bases, with 9 bases between them. Germline V gene data show CDR1 as MGHRA and CDR2 as YSYEKL.

The gene calls are TRBV2 and TRBJ1-2; D unresolved. The V end lost 8 bases, the J end lost 4 bases, and 17 bases lay between the germline ends. The CDR3 spans 14 residues. The V gene's germline CDR1 is SNHLY and CDR2 FYNNEI. The CDR3, as DNA: TGTGCCAGCCCCCTGCGACGGGGAAGCTATGGCTACACCTTC. Translated, it gives CASPLRRGSYGYTF.

The chain joins TRBV6-5 to TRBJ1-4; D remains unclear. Germline values: CDR1 MNHEY, CDR2 SVGAGI. CDR3 length: 15 residues. The ends were cut back, 6 bases at V and 8 bases at J, with 19 bases in the middle. CDR3 loop: CASRSGGGPGEKLFF. The CDR3 bases are TGTGCCAGCAGATCGGGAGGAGGGCCGGGAGAAAAACTGTTTTTT.

The chain joins TRBV6-5 to TRBJ1-1; no clear D. Germline V gives CDR1 MNHEY, CDR2 SVGAGI. The CDR3 is 12 residues long. V was cut by 6 bases and J by 1 base, with 6 bases left in between. The CDR3 is CASRSGNTEAFF. In DNA, the CDR3 is TGTGCCAGCAGATCAGGGAACACTGAAGCTTTCTTT.

The V and J genes are TRBV6-1 and TRBJ1-4, with D maybe TRBD1 (6 bases). Germline CDR1 and CDR2: MNHNS and SASEGT. V lost 3 bases to trimming and J lost 7 bases, with 9 bases between them. The CDR3 totals 13 residues. CDR3 amino acids: CASSDRTAEKLFF. The CDR3 region has the DNA TGTGCCAGCAGTGATAGGACAGCTGAAAAACTGTTTTTT.

DNA of the CDR3: TGTGCCAGCTCACCCGCAGGCAATACTGGAAACACCATATATTTT. It is translated as CASSPAGNTGNTIYF. The V and J genes are TRBV18 and TRBJ1-3, with D uncertain. Germline-derived CDR1 and CDR2 are KGHSH and LQKENI. V lost 3 bases to trimming and J lost 2 bases, with 11 bases between them. The CDR3 loop spans 15 amino acids.

Only one count was recorded for this clone. The rearrangement uses TRBV5-1 and TRBJ2-3; D might be TRBD2 (5 bases). V lost 4 bases and J lost 1, with 13 bases in between. This CDR3 is built from 15 residues. Germline V gives CDR1 SGHRS, CDR2 YFSETQ. The CDR3 spells CASSPGLSGTDTQYF. As DNA, the CDR3 is TGCGCCAGCAGCCCCGGACTGTCCGGCACAGATACGCAGTATTTT.

This clone has more than one count but fewer than ten. CDR3 residues: CASSPGQKTTKAGRLSYNEQFF. The CDR3 DNA sequence: TGTGCCAGCAGCCCGGGACAGAAGACTACAAAGGCTGGGCGGCTCTCCTACAATGAGCAGTTCTTC. The chain joins TRBV9 to TRBJ2-1, with 7 bases identical to TRBD1. Germline CDR1 and CDR2: SGDLS and YYNGEE. V shed 4 bases, J shed 0 bases, and the junction held 25 bases outside the gene matches. This CDR3 is built from 22 residues.

This clone was seen once. This chain uses TRBV27 with TRBJ2-1, with 14 bases aligning to TRBD2. CDR1 MNHEY and CDR2 SMNVEV come from the germline V gene (reference sequence). With 5 bases clipped from V and 4 bases from J, the junction kept 7 bases outside the gene matches. This CDR3 contains 17 residues. The CDR3 region has the DNA TGTGCCAGCAGTCTGAGACTAGCGGGGGGGCCGTACAATGAGCAGTTCTTC. Protein: CASSLRLAGGPYNEQFF.

V is TRBV14 and J is TRBJ2-1, with no clear D. Trimming removed 4 bases at V and 8 bases at J, with 15 bases between. The CDR3 has 14 residues. CDR1 is SGHDN, CDR2 FVKESK, per germline. The CDR3 loop is CASSPSNFQHEQFF. The CDR3 nucleotides are TGTGCCAGCAGCCCTTCGAACTTTCAACATGAGCAGTTCTTC.

The chain uses TRBV10-3 and TRBJ1-2, with unresolved D. Looked up from germline, CDR1 is ENHRY and CDR2 is SYGVKD. The CDR3 totals 14 residues. V was shortened by 1 base and J by 5 bases, with 11 bases between the two germline ends. The CDR3 is CAISEFPGQYGYTF. CDR3 DNA: TGTGCCATCAGTGAGTTTCCAGGCCAGTATGGCTACACCTTC.

The chain recombines TRBV5-5 with TRBJ2-7, with TRBD1 identical over 9 bases. The CDR3 totals 16 residues. Germline CDR1 SGHKS, CDR2 YYEKEE (reference sequence). V lost 5 bases and J lost 7; bases outside the gene matches: 16. DNA of the CDR3: TGTGCCAGCAGTATACGGGGCGGACAGGGGTTAGGGGAGCAGTACTTC. Translated: CASSIRGGQGLGEQYF.

The chain joins TRBV2 to TRBJ2-7; D is possibly TRBD2 (6 bases). This CDR3 is built from 12 residues. Germline CDR1 SNHLY, CDR2 FYNNEI. The germline V and J ends were trimmed by 5 bases and 3 bases, with 8 bases remaining between them. CDR3 residues: CASSTTSYEQYF. The DNA of the CDR3 is TGTGCCAGCAGTACGACTAGCTACGAGCAGTACTTC.

This chain joins TRBV19 and TRBJ2-3; TRBD1 agrees at 8 bases. The germline V gene encodes CDR1 LNHDA and CDR2 SQIVND (reference sequence). V lost 3 bases to trimming and J lost 3 bases; unmatched junction nucleotides: 11. CDR3 length: 17 residues. CDR3 protein: CASSMFPGQGRTDTQYF. The CDR3 nucleotides are TGTGCCAGTAGTATGTTCCCTGGACAGGGTCGAACAGATACGCAGTATTTT.

The chain employs TRBV11-2 and TRBJ2-5, with D perhaps matching TRBD2 (7 bases). V was pared by 2 bases and J by 1 base, with 11 bases between. CDR1 and CDR2 (germline): SGHAT, FQNNGV. This CDR3 has 15 amino acids. The chain's CDR3 is CASSLNGGAQETQYF. The CDR3 DNA reads TGTGCCAGCAGCTTAAATGGGGGGGCCCAAGAGACCCAGTACTTC.

The chain has TRBV2 and TRBJ2-7; D is possibly TRBD1 (5 bases). CDR3 size: 13 residues. CDR1 and CDR2 from the germline V gene are SNHLY and FYNNEI. V was clipped by 2 bases and J by 7 bases, with 12 bases between them. In nucleotides, the CDR3 is TGTGCCAGCAGTGAATCAGGGATGGGGGAGCAGTACTTC. It yields the protein CASSESGMGEQYF.